Following are 18 T cell receptor beta chains from one sample sequenced in a study of blood T cell repertoires in COVID-19. Measured with immunoSEQ multiplex PCR; TCRdb has only the in-frame clones, and not every one. Of about 380,000 clones in the sample, about 90% were seen once. Sequencing input: peripheral blood. These receptors came from a man aged 35 to 55 with acute or convalescent COVID-19.

The J gene is TRBJ1-2, the V gene TRBV7-2; 7 bases match TRBD1. Germline assignment: CDR1 SGHTA and CDR2 FQGNSA. The J segment lost 7 bases and the V segment lost 6 bases, leaving 11 bases of the junction unmatched. CDR3 length: 14 amino acids. CDR3 DNA: TGTGCCAGCAGTCAGGGACAGCGCGGTGTTGGCTACACCTTC. It specifies CASSQGQRGVGYTF.

V usage is TRBV28 and J usage is TRBJ2-6, with D maybe TRBD2 (6 bases). Trimming left V 2 bases short and J 0 bases short, with 17 bases between. This CDR3 has 19 residues. Looked up from germline, CDR1 is MDHEN and CDR2 is SYDVKM. In nucleotides, the CDR3 is TGTGCCAGCAGTTTACAGTGGGGGGTTAAGAGCTCTGGGGCCAACGTCCTGACTTTC. It encodes CASSLQWGVKSSGANVLTF.

V is TRBV9 and J is TRBJ2-7; tentatively, D is TRBD2 (5 bases). The V end was cut by 2 bases, the J end by 5 bases, with 14 bases between. The CDR3 runs 14 residues. Per germline, CDR1 SGDLS and CDR2 YYNGEE. The CDR3 protein is CASSVMSSSDEQYF. DNA of the CDR3: TGTGCCAGCAGCGTGATGAGCAGTAGCGACGAGCAGTACTTC.

The chain recombines TRBV27 with TRBJ2-5; 10 nucleotides match TRBD2. Germline assignment: CDR1 MNHEY and CDR2 SMNVEV (reference sequence). V gave up 6 bases and J gave up 4 bases; unmatched junction bases: 11. The CDR3 extends over 16 amino acids. CDR3: CASSLLAGRGIETQYF. CDR3 DNA sequence: TGTGCCAGCAGCCTACTAGCGGGGAGAGGCATAGAGACCCAGTACTTC.

The chain links TRBV6-6 to TRBJ2-2, with D tentatively TRBD1 (5 bases). The germline V and J ends were trimmed by 5 bases and 0 bases, with 16 bases remaining between them. The CDR3 is made up of 17 amino acids. CDR1 is MNHNY and CDR2 is SVGAGI in the germline V gene (reference sequence). CDR3 residues: CASSPQGSPANTGELFF. The CDR3 bases are TGTGCCAGCAGTCCCCAGGGTTCCCCTGCGAACACCGGGGAGCTGTTTTTT.

The V and J genes are TRBV5-8 and TRBJ1-5; D gene unclear. This CDR3 spans 14 amino acids. CDR1 SGHTS and CDR2 YDEGEE come from the germline V gene. Trimming shortened V by 2 bases and J by 1 base, and 7 bases separated the two germline ends. CDR3 DNA sequence: TGTGCCAGCAGCTTCCGGTCCAGCAATCAGCCCCAGCATTTT. This gives the protein CASSFRSSNQPQHF.

The chain recombines TRBV7-9 with TRBJ2-7; D might be TRBD1 (5 bases). The CDR3 is 15 residues long. Germline V CDR1 and CDR2: SEHNR, FQNEAQ (reference sequence). V dropped 0 bases and J dropped 5 bases, with 14 bases sitting between them. The CDR3 is CASSLARAGKDEQYF. Written as DNA, the CDR3 is TGTGCCAGCAGCTTAGCCCGGGCAGGGAAGGACGAGCAGTACTTC.

The chain combines TRBV10-3 with TRBJ2-1; maybe TRBD2 (6 bases). CDR1 is ENHRY, CDR2 SYGVKD, per germline. The V and J ends lost 0 bases and 8 bases respectively, with 8 bases between them. The CDR3 consists of 13 residues. The CDR3 spells CAISESSGHEQFF. DNA of the CDR3: TGTGCCATCAGTGAGTCGAGCGGGCATGAGCAGTTCTTC.

The chain joins TRBV30 to TRBJ1-2; possible D gene TRBD1, 6 bases. The CDR3 runs to 16 residues. V lost 4 bases to trimming and J lost 0 bases, with 18 bases between them. CDR1 is GTSNPN, CDR2 SVGIG, per germline (reference sequence). The CDR3, as DNA: TGTGCCTGGAAAGAACAGGGCGCCGCCACTAACTATGGCTACACCTTC. Translating it yields CAWKEQGAATNYGYTF. Filled out from reference TRBV30 and TRBJ1-2, the complete variable domain reads SQTIHQWPATLVQPVGSPLSLECTVEGTSNPNLYWYRQAAGRGLQLLFYSVGIGQISSEVPQNLSASRPQDRQFILSSKKLLLSDSGFYLCAWKEQGAATNYGYTFGSGTRLTVV.

This chain links TRBV5-1 with TRBJ1-5; no firm D call. CDR1 is SGHRS and CDR2 is YFSETQ in the germline V gene. V was clipped by 0 bases and J by 0 bases, with 10 bases between them. The CDR3 covers 16 residues. DNA for the CDR3: TGCGCCAGCAGCTTGGATGGGCAGCCTAGCAATCAGCCCCAGCATTTT. Its translation: CASSLDGQPSNQPQHF.

This clone was detected once. The CDR3 loop is CSVAPGTSGSYNEQFF. DNA for the CDR3: TGCAGCGTAGCGCCGGGGACTAGCGGCTCCTACAATGAGCAGTTCTTC. This sequence joins TRBV29-1 and TRBJ2-1; 11 nucleotides line up with TRBD2. The CDR3 contains 16 residues. J gave up 0 bases and V 6 bases, and 7 bases lay outside the gene matches. Germline V lookup: CDR1 SQVTM, CDR2 ANQGSEA.

The chain has TRBV4-1 and TRBJ2-7; 9 positions match TRBD1. The CDR3 runs to 16 residues. Per germline, CDR1 MGHRA and CDR2 YSYEKL. The V gene end was trimmed by 0 bases and the J gene end by 3 bases; junction bases not matched to a gene: 6. In DNA, the CDR3 is TGCGCCAGCAGCCAAGACCCGTCGGGACAGGGCTACGAGCAGTACTTC. Protein sequence: CASSQDPSGQGYEQYF.

The genes are TRBV11-1 and TRBJ2-7; D is unresolved. Looked up from germline, CDR1 is SGHAT and CDR2 is FQDESV (reference sequence). V lost 2 bases and J lost 1, with 6 bases in between. CDR3 length: 13 amino acids. The CDR3 sequence is CASSLTLSYEQYF. The CDR3 DNA reads as TGTGCCAGCAGCTTAACTCTATCCTACGAGCAGTACTTC.

This clone was detected once. The genes are TRBV27 and TRBJ1-1, with D possibly TRBD1 on 5 matching bases. With 3 bases removed from V and 3 bases from J, the gap between germline ends came to 17 bases. Germline-derived CDR1 and CDR2 are MNHEY and SMNVEV (reference sequence). CDR3 length equals 16 residues. In DNA, the CDR3 is TGTGCCAGCAGTTTGTTTGTTAGCGGCAGGGACACTGAAGCTTTCTTT. This sequence encodes CASSLFVSGRDTEAFF.

V gene TRBV18 combines with J gene TRBJ2-1; D may be TRBD1 (5 bases). Germline CDR1 is KGHSH and CDR2 is LQKENI. V was cut by 2 bases and J by 1 base, with 12 bases left in between. The CDR3 covers 16 residues. This CDR3 is CASSPFTRDSYNEQFF. The DNA for the CDR3 is TGTGCCAGCTCACCATTCACCAGGGATTCCTACAATGAGCAGTTCTTC.

In DNA form, the CDR3 reads TGTGCCAGCAGACTTACAGGGGTTAGTGAGCAGTTCTTC. Amino acids: CASRLTGVSEQFF. The chain is built from TRBV14 and TRBJ2-1; 7 bases fit TRBD1. The CDR3 covers 13 residues. Germline V gene sequence: CDR1 SGHDN, CDR2 FVKESK. V shed 6 bases, J shed 9 bases, and the junction held 8 bases outside the gene matches.

The chain recombines TRBV25-1 with TRBJ1-1, with TRBD1 as a possible D gene (5 bases). CDR3 length equals 12 residues. Germline V gene data show CDR1 as MGHDK and CDR2 as SYGVNS. The V end lost 6 bases, the J end lost 2 bases, and 7 bases lay between the germline ends. CDR3 sequence (DNA): TGTGCCAGCAGGGGGGGAAACACTGAAGCTTTCTTT. Translated: CASRGGNTEAFF.

This CDR3 is CASSPWTSGGNEQFF. CDR3 coding DNA: TGTGCCAGCAGCCCCTGGACTAGCGGGGGGAATGAGCAGTTCTTC. The rearrangement links TRBV7-2 to TRBJ2-1; TRBD2 matches at 14 bases. V was clipped by 5 bases and J by 7 bases; unmatched bases: 4. The CDR3 is 15 amino acids. The germline CDR1 and CDR2 sequences are SGHTA and FQGNSA.